What follows are 18 T cell receptor beta chains derived from one specimen sequenced in a study of beta chain features in type 1 diabetes. Points from the study as a whole: In every one of the four CD4+ subsets, TCRB CDR3s were moderately but significantly shorter in Type 1 diabetes patients.

As every portion of the isolated RNA was reverse transcribed, the sequencing read expressed TCRB transcripts. This table comes from immunoSEQ multiplex PCR, and its TCRdb copy is limited to in-frame clones, with some not included. The sample shows over 150,000 clones, approximately 8% of them seen only once. No antigens are known for them. Sequenced: central memory CD4+ T cells from blood. The receptors come from a woman aged 40 to 50 with type 1 diabetes.

The chain couples TRBV2 to TRBJ2-3, with a possible D match to TRBD2 (6 bases). The CDR3 loop spans 14 amino acids. CDR1 and CDR2 from the germline V gene are SNHLY and FYNNEI. Trimming stripped 2 bases from V and 2 bases from J, with 8 bases between. The CDR3 bases are TGTGCCAGCAGTGAAATAGCGGTCACAGATACGCAGTATTTT. Translated, it gives CASSEIAVTDTQYF.

The rearrangement joins TRBV27 to TRBJ2-1, with 7 bases matching TRBD2. The V and J ends lost 2 bases and 6 bases, in that order; junction bases with no gene match: 4. CDR3 length equals 14 residues. Germline V gene lookup returns CDR1 MNHEY and CDR2 SMNVEV (reference sequence). CDR3: CASSLRTRANEQFF. The DNA of the CDR3 is TGTGCCAGCAGTTTAAGGACTAGGGCCAATGAGCAGTTCTTC.

This clone was seen a handful of times. The chain employs TRBV7-9 and TRBJ2-6; 7 positions agree with TRBD2. V was clipped by 3 bases and J by 0 bases; unmatched bases: 5. The CDR3 extends over 17 amino acids. Germline V gene lookup returns CDR1 SEHNR and CDR2 FQNEAQ (reference sequence). The chain's CDR3 is CASSFWGGNSGANVLTF. The CDR3, as DNA: TGTGCCAGCAGCTTTTGGGGGGGGAACTCTGGGGCCAACGTCCTGACTTTC. Full variable domain (outside the CDR3, taken from reference TRBV7-9 and TRBJ2-6): DTGVSQNPRHKITKRGQNVTFRCDPISEHNRLYWYRQTLGQGPEFLTYFQNEAQLEKSRLLSDRFSAERPKGSFSTLEIQRTEQGDSAMYLCASSFWGGNSGANVLTFGAGSRLTVL.

This clone appeared a few times. The chain carries TRBV2 and TRBJ2-1; tentatively, D is TRBD2 (6 bases). The V gene's germline CDR1 is SNHLY and CDR2 FYNNEI. V lost 7 bases to trimming and J lost 0 bases, with 13 bases between them. There are 15 residues in the CDR3. As DNA, the CDR3 is TGTGCCAGCACAGGGACTTTACCCTCCTACAATGAGCAGTTCTTC. Encoded protein: CASTGTLPSYNEQFF.

This clone showed up many times. The chain links TRBV29-1 to TRBJ2-7, with TRBD1 matching 7 bases. Per the germline V gene, CDR1 is SQVTM and CDR2 is ANQGSEA. The CDR3 totals 13 residues. J lost 1 base, V lost 5 bases, and 5 bases had no gene match. The CDR3 DNA reads TGCAGCGTTACAGGGGAACTTTCCTACGAGCAGTACTTC. Amino acids: CSVTGELSYEQYF.

The V gene is TRBV20-1, the J gene TRBJ2-7; D is undetermined. V was clipped by 6 bases and J by 7 bases, with 10 bases between them. The length of the CDR3 is 10 residues. CDR1 DFQATT and CDR2 SNEGSKA come from the germline V gene (reference sequence). CDR3 bases: TGCAGTGCCATGTCCCGGGAGCAGTACTTC. Encoded protein: CSAMSREQYF.

With respect to this clone: The junction departs from the called germline gene at one end, perhaps through a read error. CDR3 amino acids: CASSLDAQSKNIQYF. The CDR3 DNA sequence: TGTGCCAGCAGCTTGGATGCTCAATCGAAAAACATTCAATACTTC. J is TRBJ2-4 and V is TRBV5-4; D ambiguous. From germline, CDR1 is SGHNT and CDR2 YYREEE (reference sequence). This CDR3 spans 15 amino acids.

This clone occurred a few times. The chain is built from TRBV4-1 and TRBJ2-7; a possible D gene is TRBD2 (5 bases). The CDR3 has 16 residues. The V and J ends lost 1 base and 2 bases respectively, with 15 bases between them. Germline V lookup: CDR1 MGHRA, CDR2 YSYEKL. CDR3 loop: CASSQVWSGTPYEQYF. For the CDR3, the DNA is TGCGCCAGCAGCCAAGTCTGGTCGGGAACTCCCTACGAGCAGTACTTC.

The chain joins TRBV10-2 to TRBJ2-7, with D perhaps matching TRBD2 (5 bases). In germline, CDR1 is WSHSY, CDR2 SAAADI. The CDR3 is made up of 11 amino acids. V lost 7 bases to trimming and J lost 6 bases, with 10 bases between them. CDR3 nucleotide sequence: TGCGCCAGCAAACACAGCGGCGAGCAGTACTTC. Protein: CASKHSGEQYF.

This rearrangement joins TRBV10-3 to TRBJ1-3, with 7 bases lining up with TRBD1. Germline V gene data show CDR1 as ENHRY and CDR2 as SYGVKD. V was pared by 6 bases and J by 0 bases, with 5 bases of the junction left unmatched. The CDR3 consists of 15 residues. Written as DNA, the CDR3 is TGTGCCATCAGCGACAGGGCTCTCTCTGGAAACACCATATATTTT. Protein sequence: CAISDRALSGNTIYF.

The sample holds a few counts of this clone. The chain is built from TRBV5-1 and TRBJ2-7; the match to TRBD1 covers 12 bases. With V trimmed by 4 bases and J by 4 bases, 6 bases remained unmatched. The CDR3 loop spans 15 amino acids. Germline CDR1 is SGHRS and CDR2 is YFSETQ. In nucleotides, the CDR3 is TGCGCCAGCAGCCCTGGGACAGGGGGCGAGTACGAGCAGTACTTC. Translating gives CASSPGTGGEYEQYF. Filled out from reference TRBV5-1 and TRBJ2-7, the complete variable domain reads KAGVTQTPRYLIKTRGQQVTLSCSPISGHRSVSWYQQTPGQGLQFLFEYFSETQRNKGNFPGRFSGRQFSNSRSEMNVSTLELGDSALYLCASSPGTGGEYEQYFGPGTRLTVT.

This clone was seen more than once but under ten times. The J gene is TRBJ1-3, the V gene TRBV30; D call uncertain. The CDR3 is 14 amino acids. Germline V gene lookup returns CDR1 GTSNPN and CDR2 SVGIG (reference sequence). The germline V and J ends were trimmed by 2 bases and 0 bases, with 8 bases remaining between them. DNA of the CDR3: TGTGCCTGGAGTAGAGGGAGCTCTGGAAACACCATATATTTT. This sequence encodes CAWSRGSSGNTIYF.

This clone has a handful of counts. In nucleotides, the CDR3 is TGTGCCAGCTGGGCTAGCGGATCCTACGAGCAGTACTTC. Translated, it gives CASWASGSYEQYF. V usage is TRBV28 and J usage is TRBJ2-7, with 7 nucleotides matching TRBD2. With V trimmed by 8 bases and J by 1 base, 5 bases remained unmatched. The germline CDR1 and CDR2 sequences are MDHEN and SYDVKM. This CDR3 spans 13 amino acids.

Points on this clone: Other DNA sequences in this specimen translate into the identical CDR3. The V call is TRBV7-2, the J call TRBJ2-3; TRBD2 aligns across 12 bases. Looked up from germline, CDR1 is SGHTA and CDR2 is FQGNSA. V shed 2 bases, J shed 2 bases, and the junction held 8 bases outside the gene matches. This CDR3 comprises 18 residues. The CDR3 loop reads CASSLRLAGGPTTDTQYF. CDR3 in DNA: TGTGCCAGCAGCTTACGTCTAGCGGGGGGGCCGACCACAGATACGCAGTATTTT.

The V and J genes are TRBV6-1 and TRBJ2-7; TRBD2 agrees at 8 bases. CDR1 MNHNS and CDR2 SASEGT come from the germline V gene. The V and J ends lost 6 bases and 3 bases, in that order; junction bases with no gene match: 10. This CDR3 is built from 15 residues. The CDR3 loop reads CASSLERGGSYEQYF. The CDR3 DNA reads as TGTGCCAGCAGCTTAGAACGGGGGGGGAGCTACGAGCAGTACTTC.

This clone appeared a few times. The chain uses TRBV2 and TRBJ2-1, with D perhaps matching TRBD2 (5 bases). Per germline, CDR1 SNHLY and CDR2 FYNNEI. This CDR3 is 13 amino acids long. V shed 8 bases and J shed 2 bases, with 10 bases lying between them. CDR3 DNA: TGTGCCAGCTCGAGGGATGCCTACAATGAGCAGTTCTTC. Translating it yields CASSRDAYNEQFF.

In this sample, this clone turned up a few times. J is TRBJ2-5 and V is TRBV7-2; no reliable D call. The CDR3 sequence is 14 residues long. V lost 3 bases to trimming and J lost 1 base, with 9 bases between them. CDR1 and CDR2 from the germline V gene are SGHTA and FQGNSA. The CDR3 region is CASSFSPGQETQYF. The CDR3 nucleotides read TGTGCCAGCAGCTTTAGTCCCGGCCAAGAGACCCAGTACTTC.

This clone occurred a few times. CDR3 loop: CASSSNRAYNYGYTF. CDR3 DNA sequence: TGTGCCAGCAGCTCTAACAGGGCATACAACTATGGCTACACCTTC. The chain carries TRBV7-2 and TRBJ1-2; possible D gene TRBD1, 6 bases. CDR3 length: 15 residues. Germline CDR1 reads SGHTA; CDR2 reads FQGNSA. Trimming left V 4 bases short and J 2 bases short, with 14 bases between.